This T cell receptor beta chain was recovered during a study of identifying expanded T cells in peripheral blood. The CDR3 has 15 amino acids. CDR1 and CDR2 (germline): MNHNS, SASEGT. J was trimmed by 7 bases and V by 6 bases; bases with no gene match: 12. Data came from immunoSEQ multiplex PCR; TCRdb stores just in-frame clones and leaves some out. The profile shows 100,000 to 150,000 clones, around 84% of them singletons. The source of this sequence is a person aged 18-70 years in good health. Material for sequencing was blood. The chain has TRBV6-1 and TRBJ2-5; TRBD1 matches at 9 bases. CDR3 coding DNA: TGTGCCAGCAGGAGGGACAGGGAAGTGTATAGGACCCAGTACTTC. Its translation: CASRRDREVYRTQYF.